What follows is one T cell receptor (beta chain) and its context. The antigen is unknown. Treatment reported: roughly 20 received Ad26.COV2.S at low or high dose, single or two shots; about five received placebo; per-sample allocation not given. Sampling took place 63 days after the first vaccine or placebo injection. This table comes from immunoSEQ multiplex PCR, and its TCRdb copy is limited to in-frame clones, with some not included. The table shows over 300,000 clones, with 80% to 90% occurring only once. The ends lost 3 bases at V and 4 bases at J; junction bases unmatched: 5. Germline CDR1 reads SEHNR; CDR2 reads FQNEAQ (reference sequence). CDR3 length equals 14 residues. This sample is drawn from a study of Ad26.COV2.S vaccination and SARS-CoV-2 variants. General study points: People who got the vaccine or the placebo had similar non-spike TCR breadth.

The rearrangement joins TRBV7-9 to TRBJ1-2; 7 bases match TRBD1. The source was peripheral blood, collected in a trial of Ad26.COV2.S vaccine versus placebo. The receptor comes from a person between 18 and 65 years old who received the Ad26.COV2.S COVID-19 vaccine or a placebo. In DNA form, the CDR3 reads TGTGCCAGCAGCTTCCTGACAGGGAGCTATGGCTACACCTTC. This sequence encodes CASSFLTGSYGYTF. Combining the CDR3 with reference TRBV7-9 and TRBJ1-2 gives the whole variable domain DTGVSQNPRHKITKRGQNVTFRCDPISEHNRLYWYRQTLGQGPEFLTYFQNEAQLEKSRLLSDRFSAERPKGSFSTLEIQRTEQGDSAMYLCASSFLTGSYGYTFGSGTRLTVV.